This TCR beta chain comes out of a study of neurological immune-mediated disorders. MiXCR was run by TCRdb on the 5' RACE reads, yielding one entry per CDR3 protein. The sample yields tens of thousands of distinct CDR3 sequences, 3.6% seen once. There are many counts of this clonotype. V dropped 6 bases and J dropped 5 bases, with 18 bases sitting between them. The CDR3 consists of 15 residues. CDR1 SGDLS and CDR2 YYNGEE come from the germline V gene. The source material was PBMCs. This chain links TRBV9 with TRBJ2-1; TRBD2 is a possible D gene (7 bases). This receptor was obtained from a man aged 25-45 years with multiple sclerosis. The CDR3 DNA sequence: TGTGCCAGCACCGAGGGGGGGGCTGTACACAATGAGCAGTTCTTC. This codes for CASTEGGAVHNEQFF.